The 8 T cell receptor beta chains below come from one sample, sequenced in a study of blood T cell repertoires in COVID-19. Produced via immunoSEQ multiplex PCR; TCRdb's table is partial and in-frame only. The sample yields fewer than 90,000 clones, about 91% seen once. The specimen sequenced was peripheral blood. Source of these receptors: a woman aged 80 or older with active or convalescent COVID-19.

J is TRBJ2-7 and V is TRBV6-2 or TRBV6-3; D perhaps matches TRBD2 (5 bases). Trimming stripped 6 bases from V and 0 bases from J, with 18 bases between. This CDR3 region has 16 residues. CDR1 MNHEY and CDR2 SVGEGT come from the germline V gene. CDR3 sequence reads: CASSRSAAESSYEQYF. The DNA of the CDR3 is TGTGCCAGCAGCCGTAGCGCCGCCGAGAGCTCCTACGAGCAGTACTTC.

CDR3 DNA: TGTGCCAGCAGCTTGGGTCCAGGACACTCTGGAAACACCATATATTTT. Its translation: CASSLGPGHSGNTIYF. The chain combines TRBV5-4 with TRBJ1-3; D perhaps matches TRBD1 (5 bases). V was shortened by 0 bases and J by 0 bases, with 10 bases between the two germline ends. This CDR3 is 16 amino acids long. CDR1 and CDR2 from the germline V gene are SGHNT and YYREEE (reference sequence). Drawing the rest from reference TRBV5-4 and TRBJ1-3, the complete variable domain is ETGVTQSPTHLIKTRGQQVTLRCSSQSGHNTVSWYQQALGQGPQFIFQYYREEENGRGNFPPRFSGLQFPNYSSELNVNALELDDSALYLCASSLGPGHSGNTIYFGEGSWLTVV.

This chain joins TRBV12-3 or TRBV12-4 and TRBJ1-5, with D perhaps TRBD1 (5 bases). V lost 8 bases and J 2 bases, leaving 10 bases between the germline ends. The CDR3 is 13 residues long. The CDR3: CASELTGNQPQHF. For the CDR3, the DNA is TGTGCCAGCGAACTGACAGGCAATCAGCCCCAGCATTTT.

The chain links TRBV19 to TRBJ1-2; D gene uncertain. The V gene lost 5 bases and the J gene lost 3 bases, with 10 bases spanning the gap. CDR3 length: 13 amino acids. Germline loops: CDR1 LNHDA, CDR2 SQIVND (reference sequence). The DNA of the CDR3 is TGTGCCAGTAGTGAGGGATGGGACTATGGCTACACCTTC. It yields the protein CASSEGWDYGYTF.

V is TRBV5-4 and J is TRBJ1-2, with 8 nucleotides matching TRBD1. CDR3 size: 12 residues. V shed 4 bases, J shed 7 bases, and the junction held 3 bases outside the gene matches. Germline CDR1 and CDR2: SGHNT and YYREEE (reference sequence). The CDR3 reads CASSTDRVGYTF. As DNA, the CDR3 is TGTGCCAGCAGCACGGACAGGGTTGGCTACACCTTC.

The J gene is TRBJ2-7, the V gene TRBV4-2; 9 nucleotides line up with TRBD2. Germline trimming cut 4 bases from V and 0 bases from J; bases unmatched to any gene: 7. CDR3 size: 16 residues. Germline CDR1 reads LGHNA; CDR2 reads YNFKEQ. Here the CDR3 reads CASSPGGSGSSYEQYF. In DNA form, the CDR3 reads TGTGCCAGCAGCCCTGGGGGTAGCGGGAGCTCCTACGAGCAGTACTTC.

The chain uses TRBV24-1 and TRBJ1-1, with D hard to call. The germline V gene has CDR1 KGHDR and CDR2 SFDVKD. CDR3 size: 13 residues. Trimming shortened V by 4 bases and J by 3 bases, and 8 bases separated the two germline ends. The CDR3 DNA sequence: TGTGCCACCAGTGACCTCACTTACACTGAAGCTTTCTTT. Protein product: CATSDLTYTEAFF.

The rearrangement links TRBV2 to TRBJ2-1; 11 positions agree with TRBD2. This CDR3 comprises 12 residues. Germline V gene data show CDR1 as SNHLY and CDR2 as FYNNEI. The J segment lost 14 bases and the V segment lost 6 bases, leaving 6 bases of the junction unmatched. CDR3 in amino acids: CASSQTSGREFF. CDR3 DNA sequence: TGTGCCAGCAGCCAAACTAGCGGGAGAGAGTTCTTC.